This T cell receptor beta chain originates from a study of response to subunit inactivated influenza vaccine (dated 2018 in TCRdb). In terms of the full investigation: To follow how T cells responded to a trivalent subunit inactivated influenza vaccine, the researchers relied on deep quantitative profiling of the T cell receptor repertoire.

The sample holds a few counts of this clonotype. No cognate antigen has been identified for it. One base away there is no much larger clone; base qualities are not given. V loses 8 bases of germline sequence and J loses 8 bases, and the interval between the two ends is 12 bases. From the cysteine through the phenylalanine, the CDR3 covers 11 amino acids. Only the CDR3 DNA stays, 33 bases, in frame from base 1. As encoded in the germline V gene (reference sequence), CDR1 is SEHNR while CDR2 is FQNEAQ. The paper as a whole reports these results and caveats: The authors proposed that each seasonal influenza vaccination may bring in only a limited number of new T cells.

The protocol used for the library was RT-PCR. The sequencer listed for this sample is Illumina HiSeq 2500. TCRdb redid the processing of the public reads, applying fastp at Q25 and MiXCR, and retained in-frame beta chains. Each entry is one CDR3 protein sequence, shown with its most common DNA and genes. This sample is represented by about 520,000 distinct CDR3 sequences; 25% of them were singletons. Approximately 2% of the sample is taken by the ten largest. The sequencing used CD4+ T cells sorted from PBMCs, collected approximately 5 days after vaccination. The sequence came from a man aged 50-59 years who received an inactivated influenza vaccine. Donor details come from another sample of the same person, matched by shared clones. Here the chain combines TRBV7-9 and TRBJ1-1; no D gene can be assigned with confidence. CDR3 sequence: CASSVEGEAFF. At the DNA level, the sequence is TGTGCCAGCTCCGTAGAGGGAGAAGCTTTCTTT.